The sequence of this T cell receptor beta chain was determined in a study of neoadjuvant anti-PD-1 for oral cavity cancer. Study details: Patients without progression received a fourth nivolumab dose around day 43, then surgical resection on days 50-56.

A remark on this clone: As yet, its antigen is unknown.

The germline V gene encodes CDR1 SQVTM and CDR2 ANQGSEA. With V trimmed by 4 bases and J by 4 bases, 4 bases remained unmatched. The CDR3 consists of 14 residues. Two replicates per tumor sample, mostly from 4.8 ug of genomic DNA. Data came from immunoSEQ multiplex PCR; TCRdb stores just in-frame clones and leaves some out. The data hold 9,500 to 12,000 clones, with about 51% observed a single time. The study, taken as a whole, reports: Each response group had just a few patients in TCR analyses.

The V gene is TRBV29-1, the J gene TRBJ2-3, with 11 bases lining up with TRBD2. This receptor was obtained from a person between 40 and 80 years old with oral cavity squamous cell carcinoma. The sample was tumor tissue, taken before nivolumab (anti-PD-1) treatment. The CDR3 is CSVAGTSGADTQYF. DNA of the CDR3: TGCAGCGTTGCCGGGACTAGCGGCGCAGATACGCAGTATTTT.